These 24 T cell receptor beta chains share one sample of origin, sequenced in a study of T-cell memory formation after mild COVID-19. A single record per CDR3 protein comes from TCRdb applying MiXCR to the 5' RACE reads. The top ten hold around 3.8% of the sample, which has around 220,000 distinct CDR3 sequences, roughly 15% seen once. The specimen was PBMCs or a T cell subset sorted from them (not recorded which). The receptors come from a man between 18 and 35 years old who had mild COVID-19 (a few samples of this study predate the infection). Cell type and time point are not known.

V is TRBV19 and J is TRBJ1-5; possibly TRBD1 for D (6 bases). With 8 bases removed from V and 6 bases from J, the gap between germline ends came to 14 bases. The CDR3 runs to 13 residues. Germline V CDR1 and CDR2: LNHDA, SQIVND (reference sequence). The DNA of the CDR3 is TGTGCCAGTGCCCCGAGCAGGGGTCAGCCCCAGCATTTT. It is translated as CASAPSRGQPQHF.

The rearrangement uses TRBV4-3 and TRBJ2-6; TRBD2 aligns across 9 bases. Losses at the gene ends were 3 bases for V and 4 bases for J; bases not matched to a gene: 16. The CDR3 spans 20 residues. The germline gives CDR1 LGHNA, CDR2 YSLEER. The DNA of the CDR3 is TGCGCCAGCAGCCACCGCTGGGAAGCGGGGGGCCTTGGGGGGGCCAACGTCCTGACTTTC. Translation gives CASSHRWEAGGLGGANVLTF.

The V gene is TRBV18, the J gene TRBJ2-3; a possible D gene is TRBD1 (6 bases). Trimming pared 2 bases from V and 1 base from J, leaving 10 bases between. This CDR3 is built from 15 residues. Germline V gives CDR1 KGHSH, CDR2 LQKENI. This chain's CDR3 is CASSPGQPRTDTQYF. CDR3 nucleotides: TGTGCCAGCTCACCAGGACAGCCCCGCACAGATACGCAGTATTTT.

This clonotype was seen more than once but under ten times. The DNA for the CDR3 is TGTGCCAGCAGTGACATCCAGGGTTCTGGGAGCGAGCAGTACGTC. Translation: CASSDIQGSGSEQYV. J is TRBJ2-7 and V is TRBV6-2 or TRBV6-3, with D perhaps given as TRBD1 or TRBD2 (5 bases each). CDR1 is MNHEY and CDR2 is SVGEGT in the germline V gene. CDR3 length: 15 amino acids. Trimming left V 5 bases short and J 6 bases short, with 20 bases between.

The V gene is TRBV20-1, the J gene TRBJ2-1; 14 nucleotides align to TRBD2. Trimming removed 1 base from V and 9 bases from J; junction bases left unmatched: 5. The CDR3 runs to 15 residues. Germline assignment: CDR1 DFQATT and CDR2 SNEGSKA (reference sequence). DNA for the CDR3: TGCAGTGCTAGAGGGACTAGCGGGGGGATCGCTGAGCAGTTCTTC. It specifies CSARGTSGGIAEQFF.

CDR3 in amino acids: CASSRRGSNTGELFF. CDR3 DNA sequence: TGTGCCAGCAGCCGTCGGGGATCGAACACCGGGGAGCTGTTTTTT. The chain combines TRBV12-3 or TRBV12-4 with TRBJ2-2, with D maybe TRBD2 (5 bases). Trimming shortened V by 6 bases and J by 0 bases, and 11 bases separated the two germline ends. This CDR3 region has 15 residues.

The sample holds a few counts of this clonotype. This chain connects TRBV7-9 to TRBJ2-1; possibly TRBD2 for D (6 bases). V was trimmed by 5 bases and J by 6 bases, leaving 26 bases between them. The CDR3 is made up of 18 amino acids. CDR1 is SEHNR, CDR2 FQNEAQ, per germline (reference sequence). The CDR3 region is CASSGVVQAGRIPNEQFF. The CDR3 DNA follows: TGTGCCAGCAGCGGTGTCGTTCAGGCAGGGAGGATACCCAATGAGCAGTTCTTC.

The V gene is TRBV15, the J gene TRBJ1-6; D is uncertain. This CDR3 is built from 15 residues. The germline CDR1 and CDR2 sequences are LNHNV and YYDKDF (reference sequence). Deletions cut 0 bases from V and 8 bases from J, with 11 bases between. The CDR3 DNA is TGTGCCACCAGCAGAGAAACAAGAGCCTATTCACCCCTCCACTTT. Amino acid sequence: CATSRETRAYSPLHF. Together with reference TRBV15 and TRBJ1-6, the CDR3 gives the full variable domain: DAMVIQNPRYQVTQFGKPVTLSCSQTLNHNVMYWYQQKSSQAPKLLFHYYDKDFNNEADTPDNFQSRRPNTSFCFLDIRSPGLGDTAMYLCATSRETRAYSPLHFGNGTRLTVT.

This clonotype was seen only a few times. This rearrangement joins TRBV10-3 to TRBJ2-5; D possibly corresponds to TRBD2 (6 bases). Between the trimmed V and J ends, which lost 0 bases and 7 bases, there was a span of 9 bases. The CDR3 consists of 13 residues. CDR1 ENHRY and CDR2 SYGVKD come from the germline V gene. CDR3 protein: CAISESQGGTQYF. For the CDR3, the DNA is TGTGCCATCAGTGAGTCCCAGGGAGGGACCCAGTACTTC.

A few counts support this clonotype. The chain recombines TRBV4-1 with TRBJ1-4; D possibly corresponds to TRBD1 (5 bases). Trimming cost V 6 bases and J 5 bases, with 19 bases left between them. The CDR3 consists of 16 residues. CDR1 and CDR2 from the germline V gene are MGHRA and YSYEKL. The CDR3: CASRDVPGRKNEKLFF. Written as DNA, the CDR3 is TGCGCCAGCAGAGATGTCCCGGGACGGAAAAATGAAAAACTGTTTTTT.

The table lists this clonotype with many counts. This chain joins TRBV7-2 and TRBJ1-2; D gene unclear. This CDR3 region has 14 residues. Trimming stripped 2 bases from V and 2 bases from J, with 9 bases between. The V gene's germline CDR1 is SGHTA and CDR2 FQGNSA. As DNA, the CDR3 is TGTGCCAGCAGCTTATCCGGGCTCAACTATGGCTACACCTTC. This codes for CASSLSGLNYGYTF.

This clonotype occurred a few times. The chain is built from TRBV6-2 or TRBV6-3 and TRBJ2-6; D unclear. The V gene lost 3 bases and the J gene lost 1 base, with 16 bases spanning the gap. The CDR3 spans 18 residues. CDR1 and CDR2 (germline): MNHEY, SVGEGT. The CDR3: CASSYTGQSLSGANVLTF. DNA for the CDR3: TGTGCCAGCAGTTATACCGGGCAGAGCTTATCTGGGGCCAACGTCCTGACTTTC.

This clonotype appeared a few times. This chain uses TRBV5-1 with TRBJ1-1, with a possible D match to TRBD1 (5 bases). Germline-derived CDR1 and CDR2 are SGHRS and YFSETQ. V was shortened by 1 base and J by 4 bases, with 17 bases between the two germline ends. The CDR3 contains 16 residues. The CDR3 region has the DNA TGCGCCAGCAGCTTGAATCCTCCAGGGCTGAGCACTGAAGCTTTCTTT. Translating it yields CASSLNPPGLSTEAFF. The complete variable domain, with remaining parts taken from reference TRBV5-1 and TRBJ1-1, reads KAGVTQTPRYLIKTRGQQVTLSCSPISGHRSVSWYQQTPGQGLQFLFEYFSETQRNKGNFPGRFSGRQFSNSRSEMNVSTLELGDSALYLCASSLNPPGLSTEAFFGQGTRLTVV.

The V gene is TRBV24-1, the J gene TRBJ2-3; 8 positions match TRBD2. CDR1 is KGHDR, CDR2 SFDVKD, per germline. This CDR3 region has 16 residues. After removal of 3 bases from V and 2 bases from J, the junction contained 6 bases not matched to a gene. CDR3 sequence: CATSDGGGPNTDTQYF. Here the CDR3 DNA reads TGTGCCACCAGTGATGGCGGGGGGCCCAACACAGATACGCAGTATTTT.

This chain links TRBV7-3 with TRBJ2-3; 7 bases line up with TRBD2. The germline gives CDR1 SGHTA, CDR2 FQGTGA. V shed 4 bases, J shed 3 bases, and the junction held 7 bases outside the gene matches. This CDR3 spans 15 amino acids. Here the CDR3 DNA reads TGTGCCAGCAGCTCCTCGCGGGGACTAACAGATACGCAGTATTTT. Protein sequence: CASSSSRGLTDTQYF. The complete variable domain, with remaining parts taken from reference TRBV7-3 and TRBJ2-3, reads GAGVSQTPSNKVTEKGKYVELRCDPISGHTALYWYRQSLGQGPEFLIYFQGTGAADDSGLPNDRFFAVRPEGSVSTLKIQRTERGDSAVYLCASSSSRGLTDTQYFGPGTRLTVL.

The chain employs TRBV20-1 and TRBJ1-5; no clear D gene. This CDR3 comprises 15 residues. V dropped 3 bases and J dropped 0 bases, with 12 bases sitting between them. From germline, CDR1 is DFQATT and CDR2 SNEGSKA (reference sequence). This chain's CDR3 is CSARGDPDSNQPQHF. In nucleotides, the CDR3 is TGCAGTGCTAGGGGTGACCCTGATAGCAATCAGCCCCAGCATTTT.

This sequence joins TRBV6-2 or TRBV6-3 and TRBJ2-7; the D call may be TRBD1 or TRBD2 (6 bases each). Germline CDR1 reads MNHEY; CDR2 reads SVGEGT. Deletions cut 6 bases from V and 1 base from J, with 13 bases between. The CDR3 runs 14 residues. The CDR3 protein is CASRRRGGSYEQYV. CDR3 sequence (DNA): TGTGCCAGCAGGCGCAGGGGAGGTTCCTACGAGCAGTACGTC.

This clonotype was seen only a few times. The genes are TRBV6-5 and TRBJ1-5; weak D call: TRBD1 (5 bases). The CDR3 has 13 residues. The germline V gene encodes CDR1 MNHEY and CDR2 SVGAGI. The V and J ends lost 6 bases and 5 bases respectively, with 11 bases between them. CDR3 residues: CASRQGVHQPQHF. CDR3 coding DNA: TGTGCCAGCAGGCAGGGTGTGCATCAGCCCCAGCATTTT.

This clonotype was observed a handful of times. The chain joins TRBV7-9 to TRBJ2-1; D call uncertain. There are 13 residues in the CDR3. The germline V and J ends were trimmed by 3 bases and 7 bases, with 10 bases remaining between them. The germline V gene has CDR1 SEHNR and CDR2 FQNEAQ (reference sequence). The CDR3: CASSFLLRNEQFF. The CDR3 DNA reads as TGTGCCAGCAGCTTTTTACTAAGGAATGAGCAGTTCTTC.

The genes are TRBV7-2 and TRBJ2-1; perhaps TRBD1 as D (6 bases). The V gene's germline CDR1 is SGHTA and CDR2 FQGNSA. Trimming removed 7 bases from V and 4 bases from J, with 20 bases in between. This CDR3 has 16 amino acids. DNA of the CDR3: TGTGCCAGCACCCAACGGCGGACAGCTCAGTACAATGAGCAGTTCTTC. It specifies CASTQRRTAQYNEQFF.

This clonotype was counted between two and nine times. In nucleotides, the CDR3 is TGTGCCAGCAGCCTGGCTGGTACCGGGCTGTTTTTT. It is translated as CASSLAGTGLFF. This chain links TRBV11-1 with TRBJ2-2; D gene unclear. The CDR3 length is 12 residues. The V and J ends lost 5 bases and 13 bases respectively, with 14 bases between them. Germline CDR1 reads SGHAT; CDR2 reads FQDESV (reference sequence).

J is TRBJ2-5 and V is TRBV7-2; D is unresolved. Looked up from germline, CDR1 is SGHTA and CDR2 is FQGNSA. V lost 5 bases and J lost 7, with 8 bases in between. CDR3 length equals 11 residues. In DNA, the CDR3 is TGTGCCAGCAGCCTAAAGGTGACCCAGTACTTC. Encoded protein: CASSLKVTQYF. Full variable domain (outside the CDR3, taken from reference TRBV7-2 and TRBJ2-5): GAGVSQSPSNKVTEKGKDVELRCDPISGHTALYWYRQSLGQGLEFLIYFQGNSAPDKSGLPSDRFSAERTGGSVSTLTIQRTQQEDSAVYLCASSLKVTQYFGPGTRLLVL.

The table lists this clonotype with a few counts. The chain carries TRBV6-1 and TRBJ2-1; tentatively, D is TRBD1 (6 bases). The CDR3 contains 14 residues. V lost 4 bases and J 2 bases, leaving 9 bases between the germline ends. Germline loops: CDR1 MNHNS, CDR2 SASEGT. CDR3 nucleotide sequence: TGTGCCAGCAGTGCCGGGACAACCTACAATGAGCAGTTCTTC. This sequence encodes CASSAGTTYNEQFF.

This sequence joins TRBV5-5 and TRBJ2-7, with 10 bases matching TRBD1. The CDR3 runs to 15 residues. Germline assignment: CDR1 SGHKS and CDR2 YYEKEE (reference sequence). Unmatched junction bases numbered 2, after V lost 0 bases and J lost 2 bases. This CDR3 reads CASSLAGTGAYEQYF. The CDR3 DNA follows: TGTGCCAGCAGCTTGGCCGGGACAGGGGCCTACGAGCAGTACTTC. The whole variable domain, filled in from reference TRBV5-5 and TRBJ2-7, reads DAGVTQSPTHLIKTRGQQVTLRCSPISGHKSVSWYQQVLGQGPQFIFQYYEKEERGRGNFPDRFSARQFPNYSSELNVNALLLGDSALYLCASSLAGTGAYEQYFGPGTRLTVT.